The source of this TCR beta chain is a study of OX40 agonist ivuxolimab in advanced cancers. General study findings and limits: At 0.1 to 3.0 mg/kg and by week 6, CD4+ and CD8+ T cells in the blood had expanded clonally. The authors did not determine the antigen specificity of the expanded peripheral T cells.

As regards this clone: The target antigen is unknown. The same CDR3 can be traced to other DNA sequences in this sample.

Trimming removed 7 bases from V and 0 bases from J, with 13 bases in between. From germline, CDR1 is MDHEN and CDR2 SYDVKM. CDR3 length: 15 amino acids. Measured with immunoSEQ multiplex PCR; TCRdb has only the in-frame clones, and not every one. In the table there are fewer than 60,000 clones, 91% of which are singletons. The rearrangement uses TRBV28 and TRBJ1-3; D is unclear. This clonotype originated in an adult with an advanced solid tumor such as melanoma, head and neck, liver or kidney cancer. The specimen was CD4+ or CD8+ T cells sorted from blood, collected in a trial of the OX40 agonist ivuxolimab. In nucleotides, the CDR3 is TGTGCCAGCACCCTGGGAGGCTACTCTGGAAACACCATATATTTT. It codes for CASTLGGYSGNTIYF.